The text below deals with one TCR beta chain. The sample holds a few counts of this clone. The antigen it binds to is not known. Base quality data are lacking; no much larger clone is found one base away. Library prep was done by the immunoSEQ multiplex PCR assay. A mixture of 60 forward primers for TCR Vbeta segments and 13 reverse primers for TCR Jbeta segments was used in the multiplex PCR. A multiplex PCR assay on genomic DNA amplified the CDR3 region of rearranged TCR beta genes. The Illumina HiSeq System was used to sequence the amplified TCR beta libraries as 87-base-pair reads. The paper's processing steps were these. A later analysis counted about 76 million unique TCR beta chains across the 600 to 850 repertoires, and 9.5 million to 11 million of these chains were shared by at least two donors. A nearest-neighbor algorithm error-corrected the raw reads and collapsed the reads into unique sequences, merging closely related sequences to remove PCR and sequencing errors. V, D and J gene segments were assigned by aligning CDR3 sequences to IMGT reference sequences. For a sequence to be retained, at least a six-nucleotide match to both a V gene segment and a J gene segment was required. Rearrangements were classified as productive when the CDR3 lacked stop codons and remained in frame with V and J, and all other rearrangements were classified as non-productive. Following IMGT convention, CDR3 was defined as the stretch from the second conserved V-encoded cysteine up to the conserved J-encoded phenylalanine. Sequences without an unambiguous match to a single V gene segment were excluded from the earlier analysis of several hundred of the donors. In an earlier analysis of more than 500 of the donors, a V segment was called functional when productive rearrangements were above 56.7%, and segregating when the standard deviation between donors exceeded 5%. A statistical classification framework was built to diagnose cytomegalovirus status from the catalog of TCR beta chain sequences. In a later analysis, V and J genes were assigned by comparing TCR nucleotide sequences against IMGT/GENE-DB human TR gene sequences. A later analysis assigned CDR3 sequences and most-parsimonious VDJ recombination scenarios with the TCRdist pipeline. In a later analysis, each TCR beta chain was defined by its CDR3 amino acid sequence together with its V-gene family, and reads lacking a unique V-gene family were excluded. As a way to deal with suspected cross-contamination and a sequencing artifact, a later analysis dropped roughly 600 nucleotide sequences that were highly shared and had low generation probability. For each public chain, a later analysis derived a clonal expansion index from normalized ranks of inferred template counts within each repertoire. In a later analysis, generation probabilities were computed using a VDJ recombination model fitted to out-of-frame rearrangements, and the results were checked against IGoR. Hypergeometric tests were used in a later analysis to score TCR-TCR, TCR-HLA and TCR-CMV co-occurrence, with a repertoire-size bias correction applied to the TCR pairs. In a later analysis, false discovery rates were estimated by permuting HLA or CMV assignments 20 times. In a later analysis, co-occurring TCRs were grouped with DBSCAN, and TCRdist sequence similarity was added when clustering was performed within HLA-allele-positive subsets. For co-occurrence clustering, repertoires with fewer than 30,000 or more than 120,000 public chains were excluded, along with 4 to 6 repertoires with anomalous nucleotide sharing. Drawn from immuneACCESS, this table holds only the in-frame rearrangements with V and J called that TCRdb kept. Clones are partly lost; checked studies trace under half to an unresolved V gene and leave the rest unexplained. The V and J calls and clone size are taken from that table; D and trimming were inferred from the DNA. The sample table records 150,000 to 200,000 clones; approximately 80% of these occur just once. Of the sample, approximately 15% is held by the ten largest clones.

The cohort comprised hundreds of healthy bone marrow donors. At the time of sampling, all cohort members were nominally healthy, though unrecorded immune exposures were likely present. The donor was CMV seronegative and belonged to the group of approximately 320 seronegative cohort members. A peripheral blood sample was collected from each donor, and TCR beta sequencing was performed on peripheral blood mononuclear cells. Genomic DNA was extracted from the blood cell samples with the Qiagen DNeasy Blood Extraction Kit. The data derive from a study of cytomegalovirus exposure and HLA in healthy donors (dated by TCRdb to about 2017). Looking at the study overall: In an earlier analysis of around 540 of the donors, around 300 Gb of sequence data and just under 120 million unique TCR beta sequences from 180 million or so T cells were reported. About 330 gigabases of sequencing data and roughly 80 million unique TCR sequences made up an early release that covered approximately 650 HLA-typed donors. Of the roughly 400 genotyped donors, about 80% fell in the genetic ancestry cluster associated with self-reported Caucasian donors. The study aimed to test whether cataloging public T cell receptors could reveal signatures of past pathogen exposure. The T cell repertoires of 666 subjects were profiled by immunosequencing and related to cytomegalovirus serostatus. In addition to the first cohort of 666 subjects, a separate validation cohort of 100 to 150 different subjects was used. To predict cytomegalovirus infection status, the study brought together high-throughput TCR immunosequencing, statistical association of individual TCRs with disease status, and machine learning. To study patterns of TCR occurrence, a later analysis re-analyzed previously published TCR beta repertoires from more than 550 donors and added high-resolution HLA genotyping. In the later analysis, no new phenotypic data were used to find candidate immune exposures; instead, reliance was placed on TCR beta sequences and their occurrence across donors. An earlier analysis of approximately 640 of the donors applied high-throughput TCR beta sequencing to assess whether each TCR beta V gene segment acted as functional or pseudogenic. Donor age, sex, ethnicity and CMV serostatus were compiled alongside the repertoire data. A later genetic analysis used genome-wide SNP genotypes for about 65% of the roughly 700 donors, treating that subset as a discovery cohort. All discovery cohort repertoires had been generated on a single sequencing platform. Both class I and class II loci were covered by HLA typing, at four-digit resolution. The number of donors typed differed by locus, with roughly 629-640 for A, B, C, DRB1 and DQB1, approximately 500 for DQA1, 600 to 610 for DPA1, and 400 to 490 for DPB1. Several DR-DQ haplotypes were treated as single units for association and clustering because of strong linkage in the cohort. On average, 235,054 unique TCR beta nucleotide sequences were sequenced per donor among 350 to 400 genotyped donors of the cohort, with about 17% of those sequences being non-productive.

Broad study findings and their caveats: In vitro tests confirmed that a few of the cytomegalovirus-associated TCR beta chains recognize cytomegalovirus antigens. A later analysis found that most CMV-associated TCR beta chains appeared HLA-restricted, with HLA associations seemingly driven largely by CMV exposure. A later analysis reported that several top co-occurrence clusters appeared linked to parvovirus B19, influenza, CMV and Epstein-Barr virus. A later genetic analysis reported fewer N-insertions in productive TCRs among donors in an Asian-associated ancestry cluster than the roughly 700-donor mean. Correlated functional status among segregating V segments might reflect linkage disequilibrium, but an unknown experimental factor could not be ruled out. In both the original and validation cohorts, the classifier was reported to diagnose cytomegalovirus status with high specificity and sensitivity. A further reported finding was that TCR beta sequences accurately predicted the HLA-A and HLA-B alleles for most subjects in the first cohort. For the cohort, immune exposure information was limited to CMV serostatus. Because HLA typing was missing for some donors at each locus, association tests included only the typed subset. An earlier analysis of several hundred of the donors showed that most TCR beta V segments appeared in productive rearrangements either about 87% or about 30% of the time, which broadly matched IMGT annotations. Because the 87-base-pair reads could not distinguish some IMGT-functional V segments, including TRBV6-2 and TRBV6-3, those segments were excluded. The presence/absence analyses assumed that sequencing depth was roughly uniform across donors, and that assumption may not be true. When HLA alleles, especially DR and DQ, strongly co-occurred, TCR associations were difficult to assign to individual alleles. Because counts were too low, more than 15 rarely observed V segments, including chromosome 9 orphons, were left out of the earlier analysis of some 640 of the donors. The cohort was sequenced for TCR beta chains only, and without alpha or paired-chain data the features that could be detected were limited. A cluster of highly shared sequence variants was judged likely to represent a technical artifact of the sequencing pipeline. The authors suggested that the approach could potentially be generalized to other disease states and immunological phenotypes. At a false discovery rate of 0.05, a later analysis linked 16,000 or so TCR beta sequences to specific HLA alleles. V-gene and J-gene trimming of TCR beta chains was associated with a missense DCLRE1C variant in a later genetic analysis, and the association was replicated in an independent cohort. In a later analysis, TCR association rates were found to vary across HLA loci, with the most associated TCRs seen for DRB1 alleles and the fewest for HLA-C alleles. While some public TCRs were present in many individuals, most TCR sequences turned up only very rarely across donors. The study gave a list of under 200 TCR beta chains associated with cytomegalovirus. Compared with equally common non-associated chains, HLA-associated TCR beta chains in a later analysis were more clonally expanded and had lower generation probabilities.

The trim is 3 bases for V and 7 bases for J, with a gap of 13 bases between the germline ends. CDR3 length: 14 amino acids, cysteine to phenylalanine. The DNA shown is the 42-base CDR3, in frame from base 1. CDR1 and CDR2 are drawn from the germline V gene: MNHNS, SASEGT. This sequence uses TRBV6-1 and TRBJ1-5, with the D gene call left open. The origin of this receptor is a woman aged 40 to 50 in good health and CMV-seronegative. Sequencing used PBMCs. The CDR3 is CASSELASSQPQHF. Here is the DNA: TGTGCCAGCAGTGAGTTAGCATCCTCACAGCCCCAGCATTTT.